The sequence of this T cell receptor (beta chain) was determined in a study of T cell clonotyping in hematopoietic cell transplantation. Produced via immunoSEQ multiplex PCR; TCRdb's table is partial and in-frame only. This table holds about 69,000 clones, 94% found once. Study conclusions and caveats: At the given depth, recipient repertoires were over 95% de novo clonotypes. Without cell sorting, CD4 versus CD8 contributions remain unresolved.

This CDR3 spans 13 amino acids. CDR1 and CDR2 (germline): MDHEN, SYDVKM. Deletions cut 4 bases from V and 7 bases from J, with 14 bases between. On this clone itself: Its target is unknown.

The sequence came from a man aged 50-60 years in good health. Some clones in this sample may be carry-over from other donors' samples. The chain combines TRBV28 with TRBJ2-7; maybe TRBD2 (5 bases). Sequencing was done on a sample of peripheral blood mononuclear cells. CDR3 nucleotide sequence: TGTGCCAGCAGTTCGGACTTTCTTAGGGAGCAGTACTTC. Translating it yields CASSSDFLREQYF.